The TCR beta chain under discussion was sequenced for a study of OX40 agonist ivuxolimab in advanced cancers. About the study: Ivuxolimab, an agonist antibody against OX40 (CD134), was given to patients. Ivuxolimab, which patients received intravenously every 2 weeks, was dosed at 0.01 to 10 mg/kg. Notes on the study in general: On average, a greater number of expanded clones characterised CD8+ T cells relative to CD4+.

This clone was recorded once. As yet, its antigen is unknown. Trimming left V 5 bases short and J 6 bases short, with 14 bases between. In germline, CDR1 is LNHDA, CDR2 SQIVND (reference sequence). CDR3 length: 13 residues. The table came from immunoSEQ multiplex PCR; TCRdb's copy has only in-frame clones and leaves some out. The sample yields tens of thousands of clones, 70% to 90% seen once. The origin of this receptor is an adult with an advanced solid tumor such as melanoma, head and neck, liver or kidney cancer. The material sequenced was CD4+ or CD8+ T cells sorted from blood, taken in a trial of the OX40 agonist ivuxolimab. The chain has TRBV19 and TRBJ2-7; possibly TRBD1 for D (6 bases). As DNA, the CDR3 is TGTGCCAGTAGTCCAAGGACACAGGGCGAGCAGTACTTC. Residues: CASSPRTQGEQYF.